The clone carrying this T cell receptor (beta chain) was seen a few times. Its specificity is not known. V lost 8 bases to trimming and J lost 4 bases, with 8 bases between them. The CDR3 has 11 residues. These data come from a study of identical twins. Study-level findings and limits: Out-of-frame alpha sequences common to twins exhibited a surplus of low generation probability.

Template switching added a universal primer site, and cDNA bore unique molecular identifiers. TCRdb reanalysed the 5' RACE reads using MiXCR and keeps one entry per CDR3 protein. Of more than 650,000 distinct CDR3 sequences listed, roughly 6% are singletons. Sequencing was carried out using naive T cells sorted from blood. V gene TRBV12-3 or TRBV12-4 combines with J gene TRBJ1-1; D is unclear. This TCR came from a man aged 18 to 30 in good health. CDR3 bases: TGTGCCAGCGGGGTTGCCACTGAAGCTTTCTTT. Amino acids: CASGVATEAFF.